This entry is about one T cell receptor (beta chain). Antigen specificity is unknown. The PCR used 60 Vbeta and 13 Jbeta primers. Only in-frame clones appear in the TCRdb table, and some are missing; sequencing was by immunoSEQ multiplex PCR. The repertoire shows fewer than 85,000 clones; the top ten hold roughly 13%. V lost 11 bases and J lost 3; bases outside the gene matches: 8. The CDR3 consists of 14 residues. Germline CDR1 is MNHEY and CDR2 is SVGAGI. This specimen belongs to a study of cytomegalovirus exposure and HLA in healthy donors. Whole-study results and caveats: Common viral pathogens seemed, in a later analysis, to connect with several of the most significant clusters. Later on, a genetic analysis was performed. It linked a missense variant in DCLRE1C with V- and J-gene trimming of TCR beta.

This chain uses TRBV6-5 with TRBJ2-2; 8 nucleotides line up with TRBD2. Sequenced material: PBMCs. The receptor's source is a man aged 45 to 65 in good health and CMV-seropositive. CDR3 amino acids: CACQSGSDTGELFF. The CDR3 DNA is TGTGCCTGCCAGAGCGGGAGTGACACCGGGGAGCTGTTTTTT.